The clone carrying this T cell receptor (beta chain) was recorded at least ten times. Its matching antigen is unknown. The sample originates from a study of T cell repertoires in cytomegalovirus infection. The CDR3 sequence is 14 residues long. Trimming cost V 5 bases and J 2 bases, with 9 bases left between them. Germline values: CDR1 WSHSY, CDR2 SAAADI. From the reads, TCRdb called clonotypes with MiXCR, one entry per CDR3 protein. The repertoire has 310,000 or so distinct CDR3 sequences, roughly 17% of them found once; the top ten carry approximately 12%. Overall study results and limits: There were carriers of CMV plus the relevant HLA, and cumulative public TCR beta family frequency identified them.

The receptor was derived from a human donor in good health (CMV status not recorded). Some clones in this sample may be carry-over from other donors' samples. The rearrangement links TRBV10-2 to TRBJ1-4, with D unclear. Sequencing was done on a sample of PBMCs. The CDR3 DNA is TGCGCCAGCAGTCTTCTGGGGACTAATGAAAAACTGTTTTTT. This sequence encodes CASSLLGTNEKLFF.